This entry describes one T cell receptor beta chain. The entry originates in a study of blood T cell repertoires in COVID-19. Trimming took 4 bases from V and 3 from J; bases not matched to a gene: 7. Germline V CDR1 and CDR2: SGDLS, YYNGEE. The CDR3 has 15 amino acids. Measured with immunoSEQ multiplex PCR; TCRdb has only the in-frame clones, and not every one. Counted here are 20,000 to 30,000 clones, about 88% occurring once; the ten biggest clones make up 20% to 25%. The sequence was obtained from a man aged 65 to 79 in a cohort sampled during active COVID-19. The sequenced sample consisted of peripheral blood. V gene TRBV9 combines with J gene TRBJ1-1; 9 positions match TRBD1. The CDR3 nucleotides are TGTGCCAGCAGCCCGGGGACAGGGAGCTACACTGAAGCTTTCTTT. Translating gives CASSPGTGSYTEAFF. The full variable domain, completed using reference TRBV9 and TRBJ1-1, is DSGVTQTPKHLITATGQRVTLRCSPRSGDLSVYWYQQSLDQGLQFLIQYYNGEERAKGNILERFSAQQFPDLHSELNLSSLELGDSALYFCASSPGTGSYTEAFFGQGTRLTVV.